This T cell receptor (beta chain) was found in a study of blood T cells in healthy people across ages. Then a second PCR, running roughly 7 to 11 cycles, was carried out with a sample-barcoded 5' primer and a J-beta primer mix. From each sample, at least 3 million paired-end reads containing CDR3 were obtained. A single record per CDR3 protein comes from TCRdb applying MiXCR to the 5' RACE reads. The table lists some 1,500,000 distinct CDR3 sequences, approximately 43% of them singletons. Researchers report isolating at least 6 million PBMCs per sample. Germline V CDR1 and CDR2: DFQATT, SNEGSKA (reference sequence). CDR3 length: 15 residues. V lost 3 bases to trimming and J lost 2 bases, with 16 bases between them.

The receptor was derived from a woman aged 18-30 years in good health. Sequenced material: blood. The chain combines TRBV20-1 with TRBJ1-2; D is unclear. This CDR3 is CSASLSSSSNYGYTF. DNA for the CDR3: TGCAGTGCTAGTCTCTCCAGCTCGTCCAACTATGGCTACACCTTC.